What follows are 13 T cell receptor beta chains derived from one specimen sequenced in a study of blood T cell repertoires in COVID-19. Profiled with immunoSEQ multiplex PCR; TCRdb holds only in-frame clones, not every one. This table holds roughly 75,000 clones, 82% found once. The material sequenced was peripheral blood. These receptors came from a man between 45 and 60 years old with acute or convalescent COVID-19.

V and J are TRBV6-6 and TRBJ1-4, with TRBD1 as a possible D gene (6 bases). The CDR3 loop spans 20 amino acids. Germline CDR1 is MNHNY and CDR2 is SVGAGI (reference sequence). V dropped 5 bases and J dropped 0 bases, with 25 bases sitting between them. The CDR3 reads CASSLLGARDSGATNEKLFF. Here the CDR3 DNA reads TGTGCCAGCAGTCTCTTGGGGGCCCGAGACTCGGGTGCAACTAATGAAAAACTGTTTTTT.

This chain links TRBV12-3 or TRBV12-4 with TRBJ1-5, with D uncertain. This CDR3 has 13 amino acids. Trimming removed 3 bases from V and 7 bases from J, with 10 bases in between. CDR3 protein: CASSFGSEQPQHF. In nucleotides, the CDR3 is TGTGCCAGCAGTTTTGGCTCCGAACAGCCCCAGCATTTT.

V usage is TRBV5-6 and J usage is TRBJ2-1; 11 nucleotides align to TRBD2. The CDR3 extends over 13 amino acids. Germline V gives CDR1 SGHDT, CDR2 YYEEEE. V trimming: 5 bases; J trimming: 9 bases; junction bases outside the gene matches: 4. This CDR3 is CASRTSGIGEQFF. DNA of the CDR3: TGTGCCAGCAGGACTAGCGGGATTGGTGAGCAGTTCTTC.

The chain uses TRBV6-5 and TRBJ2-2; D unresolved. Deletions cut 6 bases from V and 6 bases from J, with 14 bases between. CDR1 MNHEY and CDR2 SVGAGI come from the germline V gene. This CDR3 region has 14 residues. CDR3 loop: CASSRQVLSGELFF. The CDR3 DNA follows: TGTGCCAGCAGCCGTCAAGTACTATCCGGGGAGCTGTTTTTT.

V and J are TRBV19 and TRBJ1-2, with a tentative D call TRBD1 (6 bases). CDR3 size: 17 residues. CDR1 and CDR2 from the germline V gene are LNHDA and SQIVND (reference sequence). V shed 4 bases and J shed 1 base, with 19 bases lying between them. CDR3 DNA: TGTGCCAGTAGTACCCGACAGGCCCGGGGGGGTAACTATGGCTACACCTTC. Its translation is CASSTRQARGGNYGYTF.

The V gene is TRBV30, the J gene TRBJ1-5; weak D call: TRBD1 (5 bases). CDR1 and CDR2 from the germline V gene are GTSNPN and SVGIG (reference sequence). The CDR3 is made up of 13 amino acids. Trimming left V 1 base short and J 11 bases short, with 15 bases between. The CDR3 is CAWSGAGKEAQHF. DNA of the CDR3: TGTGCCTGGAGTGGGGCAGGGAAAGAGGCCCAGCATTTT.

The CDR3 DNA sequence: TGTGCCAGCAGCTTTGACCCCGGGACAGGGCCCTACAATGAGCAGTTCTTC. This translates into CASSFDPGTGPYNEQFF. The V gene is TRBV5-4, the J gene TRBJ2-1; 9 nucleotides line up with TRBD1. CDR1 is SGHNT, CDR2 YYREEE, per germline (reference sequence). The CDR3 consists of 17 residues. J was trimmed by 2 bases and V by 2 bases; bases with no gene match: 8.

V usage is TRBV19 and J usage is TRBJ1-5, with D uncertain. V was shortened by 1 base and J by 0 bases, with 7 bases between the two germline ends. The CDR3 is made up of 15 amino acids. Germline values: CDR1 LNHDA, CDR2 SQIVND (reference sequence). DNA of the CDR3: TGTGCCAGTAGTATAGGTGGGCTTAGCAATCAGCCCCAGCATTTT. It codes for CASSIGGLSNQPQHF.

This clone was counted only a few times. This chain links TRBV5-6 with TRBJ1-6; D gene ambiguous. This CDR3 has 14 amino acids. V lost 0 bases and J 6 bases, leaving 7 bases between the germline ends. The germline CDR1 and CDR2 sequences are SGHDT and YYEEEE. Here the CDR3 reads CASSLGHLNSPLHF. The CDR3 DNA follows: TGTGCCAGCAGCTTGGGACACCTTAATTCACCCCTCCACTTT.

The chain recombines TRBV28 with TRBJ1-5, with no clear D. CDR3 size: 11 residues. V lost 3 bases and J lost 5, with 2 bases in between. Germline V gives CDR1 MDHEN, CDR2 SYDVKM. The CDR3 nucleotides are TGTGCCAGCAGTTTCGATCAGCCCCAGCATTTT. Protein product: CASSFDQPQHF.

This clone was picked up a small number of times. The V gene is TRBV6-4, the J gene TRBJ1-1; a possible D gene is TRBD1 (5 bases). Per germline, CDR1 MRHNA and CDR2 SNTAGT. V dropped 6 bases and J dropped 0 bases, with 11 bases sitting between them. The CDR3 runs to 14 residues. CDR3 protein: CASRRDGMNTEAFF. In DNA form, the CDR3 reads TGTGCCAGCAGGCGGGACGGTATGAACACTGAAGCTTTCTTT.

The chain carries TRBV4-1 and TRBJ2-7, with 8 bases that match TRBD1. V lost 3 bases to trimming and J lost 5 bases; unmatched junction nucleotides: 18. Germline assignment: CDR1 MGHRA and CDR2 YSYEKL. The CDR3 is 18 amino acids. The CDR3 DNA reads as TGCGCCAGCAGCCAGGGCCTGACAGGGGCCACGAAGACCAACGAGCAGTACTTC. Its translation is CASSQGLTGATKTNEQYF.

The gene calls are TRBV7-3 and TRBJ2-3, with D uncertain. Trimming left V 5 bases short and J 6 bases short, with 15 bases between. Germline V lookup: CDR1 SGHTA, CDR2 FQGTGA. The CDR3 is made up of 14 amino acids. DNA for the CDR3: TGTGCCAGCAGCCATGACAAGGATGCGGATACGCAGTATTTT. It specifies CASSHDKDADTQYF.